The 24 T cell receptor beta chains listed next were all sequenced from one sample in a study of OX40 agonist ivuxolimab in advanced cancers. The method was immunoSEQ multiplex PCR; TCRdb's version includes in-frame clones alone and lacks a portion of them. The table has more than 50,000 clones, about 90% seen once. The sample was CD4+ or CD8+ T cells sorted from blood, taken in a trial of the OX40 agonist ivuxolimab. The receptors were sampled from an adult with an advanced solid tumor such as melanoma, head and neck, liver or kidney cancer.

The chain combines TRBV7-2 with TRBJ1-5; D unclear. This CDR3 region has 15 residues. The ends were cut back, 5 bases at V and 0 bases at J, with 11 bases in the middle. From germline, CDR1 is SGHTA and CDR2 FQGNSA. As DNA, the CDR3 is TGTGCCAGCAGCCTAAAGAGAAATAGCAATCAGCCCCAGCATTTT. This gives the protein CASSLKRNSNQPQHF.

This clone has just a few counts. CDR3 sequence: CASSPTGFYNEQFF. The CDR3 bases are TGTGCCAGCAGCCCGACGGGGTTCTACAATGAGCAGTTCTTC. The chain recombines TRBV7-9 with TRBJ2-1, with D possibly TRBD2 on 5 matching bases. The CDR3 contains 14 residues. The germline V gene encodes CDR1 SEHNR and CDR2 FQNEAQ (reference sequence). Between the trimmed V and J ends, which lost 5 bases and 3 bases, there was a span of 11 bases.

This clone was seen a single time. The V gene is TRBV5-1, the J gene TRBJ2-7; unclear D gene. The CDR3 has 11 amino acids. V lost 4 bases to trimming and J lost 2 bases, with 4 bases between them. Germline V gene sequence: CDR1 SGHRS, CDR2 YFSETQ. CDR3 DNA: TGCGCCAGCAGCGGAACCTACGAGCAGTACTTC. Encoded protein: CASSGTYEQYF.

This chain joins TRBV29-1 and TRBJ1-4, with a weak D call TRBD1 (6 bases). V lost 6 bases and J 0 bases, leaving 14 bases between the germline ends. From germline, CDR1 is SQVTM and CDR2 ANQGSEA. The CDR3 is 15 amino acids. CDR3 nucleotides: TGCAGCGTCATAAGAGGGGGTTCAACTAATGAAAAACTGTTTTTT. Translating it yields CSVIRGGSTNEKLFF.

The V gene is TRBV4-3, the J gene TRBJ2-2, with 7 bases fitting TRBD1. Germline V gene lookup returns CDR1 LGHNA and CDR2 YSLEER. The CDR3 runs 14 residues. The J segment lost 12 bases and the V segment lost 4 bases, leaving 11 bases of the junction unmatched. The CDR3 loop is CASSRKEGTDQLFF. DNA of the CDR3: TGCGCCAGCAGCCGTAAAGAGGGGACAGACCAGCTGTTTTTT.

The V call is TRBV4-3, the J call TRBJ1-2; 9 nucleotides match TRBD1. Germline lookup yields CDR1 LGHNA and CDR2 YSLEER. The junction had 8 bases not matched to a gene; V was cut back by 4 bases and J by 8 bases. The CDR3 has 14 amino acids. The CDR3 DNA is TGCGCCAGCAGCCCCTCGGACAGGGGATGGGGCTACACCTTC. Protein: CASSPSDRGWGYTF.

The chain uses TRBV19 and TRBJ2-2; no firm D call. This CDR3 is 14 amino acids long. The ends were cut back, 6 bases at V and 3 bases at J, with 11 bases in the middle. Looked up from germline, CDR1 is LNHDA and CDR2 is SQIVND (reference sequence). The CDR3 region is CASRHHRDTGELFF. The DNA of the CDR3 is TGTGCCAGTAGACACCACCGCGACACCGGGGAGCTGTTTTTT. The full variable domain, completed using reference TRBV19 and TRBJ2-2, is DGGITQSPKYLFRKEGQNVTLSCEQNLNHDAMYWYRQDPGQGLRLIYYSQIVNDFQKGDIAEGYSVSREKKESFPLTVTSAQKNPTAFYLCASRHHRDTGELFFGEGSRLTVL.

This chain uses TRBV11-2 with TRBJ2-3; 8 nucleotides align to TRBD2. Germline loops: CDR1 SGHAT, CDR2 FQNNGV. The V and J ends lost 5 bases and 1 base, in that order; junction bases with no gene match: 2. The CDR3 sequence is 14 residues long. CDR3 in amino acids: CASSLTSGTDTQYF. The DNA for the CDR3 is TGTGCCAGCAGCCTGACTAGCGGCACAGATACGCAGTATTTT.

The genes are TRBV16 and TRBJ2-4, with D possibly matching TRBD2 (5 bases). The germline gives CDR1 KGHSY, CDR2 FQNENV. With 1 base removed from V and 7 bases from J, the gap between germline ends came to 5 bases. This CDR3 comprises 12 residues. The chain's CDR3 is CASSQLANIQYF. The CDR3 bases are TGTGCCAGCAGCCAATTAGCGAACATTCAGTACTTC.

V usage is TRBV5-6 and J usage is TRBJ2-1; TRBD2 might be the D (5 bases). Germline V lookup: CDR1 SGHDT, CDR2 YYEEEE. The CDR3 consists of 13 residues. V dropped 1 base and J dropped 7 bases, with 9 bases sitting between them. CDR3 DNA: TGTGCCAGCAGCTTGTATACTAGAAATGAGCAGTTCTTC. Amino acid sequence: CASSLYTRNEQFF.

The chain carries TRBV14 and TRBJ2-1; TRBD2 might be the D (5 bases). V lost 0 bases and J 4 bases, leaving 16 bases between the germline ends. This CDR3 comprises 17 residues. Germline V CDR1 and CDR2: SGHDN, FVKESK. For the CDR3, the DNA is TGTGCCAGCAGCCAAGAATTCACGGGAAAGGAATACAATGAGCAGTTCTTC. It codes for CASSQEFTGKEYNEQFF.

The V gene is TRBV13, the J gene TRBJ2-2; D is undetermined. The CDR3 loop spans 16 amino acids. The germline V gene has CDR1 PRHDT and CDR2 FYEKMQ (reference sequence). Trimming removed 3 bases at V and 3 bases at J, with 14 bases between. The CDR3 DNA sequence: TGTGCCAGCAGCTTTGATATTCTACGAGACACCGGGGAGCTGTTTTTT. Residues: CASSFDILRDTGELFF.

This clone was seen just once. The gene calls are TRBV28 and TRBJ2-6, with D tentatively TRBD1 or TRBD2 (5 bases each). Germline V gene data show CDR1 as MDHEN and CDR2 as SYDVKM. V lost 6 bases, J lost 2 bases, and 20 bases lay in between. The CDR3 sequence is 18 residues long. CDR3 loop: CASRYRGPAQPGANVLTF. Here the CDR3 DNA reads TGTGCCAGCAGGTATCGGGGCCCGGCTCAACCTGGGGCCAACGTCCTGACTTTC.

The chain combines TRBV7-2 with TRBJ1-1; the D gene is possibly TRBD1 (5 bases). CDR3 length: 15 residues. Trimming took off 1 base at V and 1 base at J, with 10 bases between the two ends. CDR1 is SGHTA and CDR2 is FQGNSA in the germline V gene. The CDR3 region is CASSLVRGRNTEAFF. The DNA for the CDR3 is TGTGCCAGCAGCTTAGTGAGGGGCCGGAACACTGAAGCTTTCTTT.

The rearrangement joins TRBV19 to TRBJ2-3, with 7 bases that match TRBD1. Germline CDR1 reads LNHDA; CDR2 reads SQIVND (reference sequence). J gave up 2 bases and V 3 bases, and 5 bases lay outside the gene matches. This CDR3 is built from 15 residues. The CDR3 loop reads CASSMGDSYTDTQYF. The CDR3 DNA sequence: TGTGCCAGTAGTATGGGGGACAGTTACACAGATACGCAGTATTTT.

The chain has TRBV18 and TRBJ2-7; 8 positions agree with TRBD1. V gave up 4 bases and J gave up 0 bases; unmatched junction bases: 5. The germline CDR1 and CDR2 sequences are KGHSH and LQKENI. CDR3 length: 15 residues. The CDR3 nucleotides are TGTGCCAGCTCACTGTTCACAGGGGGCTCCTACGAGCAGTACTTC. Amino acid sequence: CASSLFTGGSYEQYF.

This CDR3 reads CASSRGVEETQYF. The CDR3 DNA follows: TGTGCCAGCAGCAGGGGGGTCGAGGAGACCCAGTACTTC. The genes are TRBV11-1 and TRBJ2-5; D possibly uses TRBD1 or TRBD2 (6 bases each). V gave up 5 bases and J gave up 5 bases, with 12 bases separating them. The CDR3 loop spans 13 amino acids. Germline V CDR1 and CDR2: SGHAT, FQDESV (reference sequence).

This chain joins TRBV28 and TRBJ1-2; tentative D call: TRBD1 (6 bases). The CDR3 sequence is 14 residues long. Germline V gene lookup returns CDR1 MDHEN and CDR2 SYDVKM. Trimming shortened V by 3 bases and J by 4 bases, and 12 bases separated the two germline ends. The CDR3: CASSFSQGLYGYTF. The DNA of the CDR3 is TGTGCCAGCAGTTTCAGCCAGGGGCTCTATGGCTACACCTTC.

V is TRBV7-2 and J is TRBJ2-5, with D unresolved. Germline CDR1 SGHTA, CDR2 FQGNSA. The CDR3 is 14 residues long. The V end was cut by 3 bases, the J end by 5 bases, with 13 bases between. The CDR3 DNA reads as TGTGCCAGCAGCTTTGCGTCTCCCGGGGAGACCCAGTACTTC. Encoded protein: CASSFASPGETQYF.

This chain joins TRBV28 and TRBJ1-2; D ambiguous. The CDR3 extends over 13 amino acids. Germline values: CDR1 MDHEN, CDR2 SYDVKM. Trimming cost V 6 bases and J 4 bases, with 12 bases left between them. This CDR3 reads CASSIQFPYGYTF. For the CDR3, the DNA is TGTGCCAGCAGCATTCAATTCCCCTATGGCTACACCTTC.

The CDR3 nucleotides are TGTGCCAGCAGCGTAAGGACGAACACTGAAGCTTTCTTT. It is translated as CASSVRTNTEAFF. The V and J genes are TRBV9 and TRBJ1-1, with unresolved D. The germline gives CDR1 SGDLS, CDR2 YYNGEE. V was trimmed by 1 base and J by 1 base, leaving 5 bases between them. The CDR3 spans 13 residues. Based on the CDR3 plus reference TRBV9 and TRBJ1-1, the full variable domain is DSGVTQTPKHLITATGQRVTLRCSPRSGDLSVYWYQQSLDQGLQFLIQYYNGEERAKGNILERFSAQQFPDLHSELNLSSLELGDSALYFCASSVRTNTEAFFGQGTRLTVV.

The chain joins TRBV7-2 to TRBJ1-4; no clear D. From germline, CDR1 is SGHTA and CDR2 FQGNSA. The V and J ends lost 5 bases and 8 bases respectively, with 12 bases between them. The CDR3 covers 13 residues. The CDR3 region is CASSRGSVEKLFF. In nucleotides, the CDR3 is TGTGCCAGCAGCCGTGGCAGTGTAGAAAAACTGTTTTTT.

This clone was observed a single time. J is TRBJ2-1 and V is TRBV29-1, with D possibly TRBD2 on 6 matching bases. CDR1 SQVTM and CDR2 ANQGSEA come from the germline V gene. V was pared by 8 bases and J by 6 bases, with 29 bases between. The length of the CDR3 is 17 residues. CDR3 in amino acids: CSLPLHAVTLGGNEQFF. As DNA, the CDR3 is TGCAGCCTCCCCTTACATGCAGTCACCCTGGGGGGCAATGAGCAGTTCTTC.

The chain recombines TRBV19 with TRBJ2-7; D may be TRBD2 (5 bases). Germline V gene data show CDR1 as LNHDA and CDR2 as SQIVND (reference sequence). This CDR3 contains 13 residues. V gave up 4 bases and J gave up 4 bases, with 11 bases separating them. The CDR3 nucleotides read TGTGCCAGTAGTACGGACCCGGGGTACGAGCAGTACTTC. Protein sequence: CASSTDPGYEQYF.